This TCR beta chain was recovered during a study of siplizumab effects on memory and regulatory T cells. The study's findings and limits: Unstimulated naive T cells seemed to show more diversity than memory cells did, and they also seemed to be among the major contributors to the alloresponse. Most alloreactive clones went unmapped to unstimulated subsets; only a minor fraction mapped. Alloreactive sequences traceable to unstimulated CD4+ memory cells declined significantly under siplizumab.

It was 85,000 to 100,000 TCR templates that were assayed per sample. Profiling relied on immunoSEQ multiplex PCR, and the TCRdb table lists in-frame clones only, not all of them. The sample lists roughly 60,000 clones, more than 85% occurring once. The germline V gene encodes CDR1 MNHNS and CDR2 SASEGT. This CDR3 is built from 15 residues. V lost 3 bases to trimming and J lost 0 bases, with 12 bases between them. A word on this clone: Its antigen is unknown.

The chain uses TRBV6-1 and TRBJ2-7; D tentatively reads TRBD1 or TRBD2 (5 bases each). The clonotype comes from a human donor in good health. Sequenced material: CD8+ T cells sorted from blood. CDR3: CASSDRDAYSYEQYF. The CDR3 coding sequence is TGTGCCAGCAGTGACCGGGACGCCTACTCCTACGAGCAGTACTTC.